This TCR beta chain was identified in a study of early T cells in non-severe SARS-CoV-2 infection. In the study overall: Alpha and beta chains were unpaired, from unsorted whole-blood bulk RNA.

Researchers attached unique molecular identifiers to individual cDNA molecules. TCRdb analysed the 5' RACE reads with MiXCR anew, one entry per CDR3 protein. The table shows 35,000 to 45,000 distinct CDR3 sequences, with roughly an eighth occurring only once. Germline-derived CDR1 and CDR2 are SEHNR and FQNEAQ (reference sequence). Trimming stripped 5 bases from V and 4 bases from J, with 9 bases between. The CDR3 spans 12 residues. This clonotype was observed at least ten times. The chain has TRBV7-9 and TRBJ2-7, with no clear D. This receptor was obtained from an adult who was a healthcare worker with PCR-confirmed SARS-CoV-2 infection or an uninfected control (not recorded which). The source material was whole blood. CDR3 residues: CASSPTVYEQYF. CDR3 nucleotides: TGTGCCAGCAGCCCCACAGTATACGAGCAGTACTTC.